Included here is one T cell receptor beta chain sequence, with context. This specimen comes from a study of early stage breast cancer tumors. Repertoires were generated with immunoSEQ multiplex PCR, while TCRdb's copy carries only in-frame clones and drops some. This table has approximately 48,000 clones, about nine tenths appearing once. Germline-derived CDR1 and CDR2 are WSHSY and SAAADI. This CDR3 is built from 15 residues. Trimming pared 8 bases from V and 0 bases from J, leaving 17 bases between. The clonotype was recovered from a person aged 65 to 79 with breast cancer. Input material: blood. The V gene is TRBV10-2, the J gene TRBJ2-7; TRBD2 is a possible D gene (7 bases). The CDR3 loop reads CASGGGGASSYEQYF. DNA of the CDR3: TGCGCCAGCGGGGGAGGGGGGGCAAGCTCCTACGAGCAGTACTTC.